Reported below is one T cell receptor beta chain. Its specificity is not known. V shed 2 bases and J shed 1 base, with 9 bases lying between them. The CDR3 spans 15 residues. The germline gives CDR1 MNHEY, CDR2 SMNVEV (reference sequence). Researchers ran the PCR with 60 Vbeta and 13 Jbeta primers. In the original workflow: Per a later analysis, the number of unique TCR beta chains was some 80 million, of which around 9.9 million were shared. Sequencing was performed with immunoSEQ multiplex PCR; in TCRdb, only in-frame clones are kept and a portion is missing. V, J and clone size derive from that table, while D and trimming were established from the DNA sequence. This repertoire shows more than 90,000 clones, 60% to 80% found once; its top ten account for roughly 7.7%. The sample originates from a study of cytomegalovirus exposure and HLA in healthy donors. Study-wide findings and caveats: Presence/absence analyses rested on an assumption that sequencing depth was roughly uniform across donors. Highly shared sequence variants in one cluster were likely a sequencing artifact.

V usage is TRBV27 and J usage is TRBJ1-5; unclear D gene. The material sequenced was PBMCs. This TCR came from a female donor in good health and CMV-seronegative. The CDR3 sequence: CASSLGPGSNQPQHF. In nucleotides, the CDR3 is TGTGCCAGCAGTTTAGGTCCGGGAAGCAATCAGCCCCAGCATTTT.